This T cell receptor beta chain appears in the sequencing data of a study of T and B cells in COVID-19 patients (dated by TCRdb to between 2020 and 2021). For the study in its entirety: Using TRB and IGH repertoire sequencing of peripheral blood, the study characterized adaptive immunity in COVID-19 patients who had active infection or had recovered. In the active-infection cohort, about 65% of the roughly 20 patients were critically ill and required mechanical ventilation or ECMO. Of the 20 patients in the active-infection cohort, over 15 had comorbidities associated with unfavorable COVID-19 outcome. A couple of patients were included in both the recovered and active cohorts because samples were available from active disease and after recovery. As many as 9 follow-up blood samples were taken per patient, and some of the samples covered different disease stages within the same individual. The TCR and BCR sequence repository comprised more than 30 patients and 69 time points, with over 8 million TCR sequences analysed. A recovered cohort included 15 to 19 patients who provided fewer than 25 samples, and most of these patients had mild to moderate COVID-19 treated on an outpatient basis. The recovered cohort had a median age of around 37 years, compared with approximately 63 years in the active-infection cohort. An age-matched reference group of about 40 healthy donors negative for COVID-19 antibodies was used as the comparison for repertoire analyses. Here is what the overall study found, with its caveats: Specific T cell subsets (CD4+/Treg/CD8+) and sorted SARS-CoV-2-responsive or tetramer+ T cells had not yet been sequenced, and the corresponding sequencing experiments were ongoing. A total of approximately 2,300 exclusive TCR clusters, including 30 to 40 low-pGen clusters, were found in the recovered cohort. Few blood samples were available from mildly ill patients while symptoms were present, and early samples from severe cases were likewise scarce. Prospective validation of the reported TCR clusters was stated to be required before clinical use. TRB repertoires were highly clonal in active COVID-19, whereas diversity and richness at recovery rose above healthy donor levels. In patients with COVID-19, the usage of TRBV/TRBJ genes was reported to be strongly skewed. The size of the cohort was considered insufficient for assessing HLA contributions to COVID-19 susceptibility or severity.

With regard to this clonotype: It lacks a known antigen. Base quality data are lacking; no much larger clone is found one base away.

There are 15 amino acids in the CDR3, from cysteine to phenylalanine inclusive. Left in the record is the CDR3 DNA by itself, 45 bases read in frame from the first base. After removal of 0 bases from V and 4 bases from J, the junction retains 1 base not matched to a gene. CDR1 MNHEY and CDR2 SVGAGI are derived from the germline V gene. The sample was run on an Illumina MiSeq. TRB rearrangements were amplified by multiplex PCR with BIOMED2 TRB-A/B primer pools. Illumina-compatible adapters and 7-nucleotide sample barcodes were attached to the amplicons through two consecutive PCRs. Phusion HS II polymerase was used for all library PCRs. Amplicons were gel-purified with the NucleoSpin Gel and PCR Clean-up kit, quantified on Qubit, and pooled at approximately 3.7 nM. Before Illumina next-generation sequencing, the quality of the amplicon pool was assessed on an Agilent 2100 Bioanalyzer. Processing in the source paper ran as follows. TRB rearrangements were annotated with MiXCR 3.0.8 using the default MiXCR reference library. Non-productive reads and sequences with fewer than 2 reads were removed, and each unique CDR3 nucleotide sequence was counted as one clone. Clonality, diversity, richness and V-J gene usage were computed in R 3.5.1. GLIPH2 was used for TCR clustering by CDR3 similarity, and generation probabilities were calculated by OLGA. GLIPH2 clusters were kept only if they contained at least four unique TCR clonotypes found in at least three individuals. The raw public reads went through TCRdb reprocessing: fastp at Q25, MiXCR clone calling, in-frame beta chains kept. Under each unique CDR3 protein, matching rows form one entry showing the most common genes and DNA. These V and J calls originate from TCRdb's pipeline instead of the authors' own analysis. The sample profile shows around 950 distinct CDR3 sequences; roughly 31% of them were found once. About 28% of the sample is taken by the ten largest.

Genomic DNA extracted from blood was used in amounts of roughly 250-550 ng for amplification of TRB repertoires. The chain joins TRBV6-5 to TRBJ2-3, and 10 bases in between align with TRBD1. The TCR originated in a human donor with active COVID-19. Source material: blood. The CDR3 region reads CASSYSTGGADTQYF. In nucleotides, the sequence is TGTGCCAGCAGTTACTCGACAGGGGGCGCAGATACGCAGTATTTT.